Shown below are 7 T cell receptor beta chains from a single sample sequenced in a study of blood T cells in healthy people across ages. Sample-barcoded 5' priming and a J-beta primer mix drove a second PCR of about 6 to 12 cycles. One entry per CDR3 protein results from TCRdb running MiXCR on the 5' RACE reads. The sample records around 1.5 million distinct CDR3 sequences, 59% being singletons. Sequencing was performed on blood. Receptors originate from a man aged 18 to 30 in good health.

The CDR3 spells CASSDGRGGLVNEQFF. The CDR3 region has the DNA TGTGCCAGCAGTGATGGGCGGGGGGGGCTAGTTAATGAGCAGTTCTTC. The chain couples TRBV2 to TRBJ2-1; 9 bases fit TRBD2. The CDR3 loop spans 16 amino acids. Losses at the gene ends were 3 bases for V and 7 bases for J; bases not matched to a gene: 10. In germline, CDR1 is SNHLY, CDR2 FYNNEI.

CDR3: CSASPPGLGGYTF. Written as DNA, the CDR3 is TGCAGTGCTAGTCCGCCCGGACTTGGTGGCTACACCTTC. This chain connects TRBV20-1 to TRBJ1-2; D is unresolved. CDR1 and CDR2 from the germline V gene are DFQATT and SNEGSKA (reference sequence). V lost 3 bases and J 7 bases, leaving 15 bases between the germline ends. The CDR3 has 13 amino acids.

The V and J genes are TRBV29-1 and TRBJ1-2; D ambiguous. Germline V gene lookup returns CDR1 SQVTM and CDR2 ANQGSEA. The V end lost 0 bases, the J end lost 2 bases, and 7 bases lay between the germline ends. The CDR3 is 13 amino acids. The DNA of the CDR3 is TGCAGCGTTGAAGATCTGGAAAACTATGGCTACACCTTC. Its translation: CSVEDLENYGYTF.

This clonotype showed up many times. CDR3 region: CASSHDSYEQYF. In DNA, the CDR3 is TGCGCCAGCAGCCATGACAGCTACGAGCAGTACTTC. The genes are TRBV4-1 and TRBJ2-7; D possibly corresponds to TRBD1 (5 bases). With 3 bases removed from V and 3 bases from J, the gap between germline ends came to 6 bases. Germline lookup yields CDR1 MGHRA and CDR2 YSYEKL. This CDR3 has 12 residues.

The sample holds one count of this clonotype. The genes are TRBV20-1 and TRBJ1-1; D may be TRBD1 (6 bases). CDR3 length: 12 amino acids. Trimming left V 6 bases short and J 3 bases short, with 11 bases between. CDR1 and CDR2 (germline): DFQATT, SNEGSKA (reference sequence). CDR3 loop: CSADTGHTEAFF. The CDR3 coding sequence is TGCAGTGCGGATACAGGGCACACTGAAGCTTTCTTT.

This clonotype was detected once. The V gene is TRBV6-1, the J gene TRBJ1-5, with TRBD1 matching 8 bases. V gave up 5 bases and J gave up 1 base; unmatched junction bases: 7. The CDR3 consists of 16 residues. Germline CDR1 and CDR2: MNHNS and SASEGT. CDR3 loop: CASSSTGGKSNQPQHF. CDR3 coding DNA: TGTGCCAGCAGTAGTACAGGGGGTAAGAGCAATCAGCCCCAGCATTTT.

This rearrangement joins TRBV3-1 to TRBJ2-5; a possible D gene is TRBD2 (7 bases). The DNA matches TRBJ2-7 better at its end, which makes the J call doubtful. CDR1 and CDR2 from the germline V gene are LGHDT and YNNKEL (reference sequence). This CDR3 is built from 14 residues. The CDR3 nucleotides are TGTGCCAGCAGCCGGTGGGGGGGGCAAGGCGAGCAGTACTTC. Protein product: CASSRWGGQGEQYF.